A selection of T cell receptor beta chains follows, all from one sample in a study of shared clonotypes between healthy human individuals. Sequenced by immunoSEQ multiplex PCR; TCRdb stores in-frame clones only, minus some. The sample holds a few hundred thousand clones, around 72% seen once. Sequences were obtained from memory CD4+ T cells sorted from blood. The receptors originated from a man aged 25-45 years in good health. CDR3s include the opening cysteine and the closing phenylalanine or tryptophan. Fields, in order: J gene, D gene, V gene, clone size, CDR3 DNA, CDR3 protein. A D gene is named only where the DNA matches it firmly. Some rows mark clone size as missing; the rest say once, few, many or name a class of expanded clone.

>TRBJ2-1|-|TRBV15|once
TGTGCCACCAGCAGAGGGGATATACAGGGAAAGTGGGACAATGAGCAGTTCTTC
CATSRGDIQGKWDNEQFF
>TRBJ2-2|-|TRBV7-7|-
TGTGCTAGCAGCGCCCGGCTTAGCGGCGCGAACACCGGGGAGCTGTTTTTT
CASSARLSGANTGELFF
>TRBJ1-2|-|TRBV28|-
TGTGCCAGCAGCTGGGGACATGGGGAGGTTGGCTACACCTTC
CASSWGHGEVGYTF
>TRBJ2-7|TRBD2|TRBV28|-
TGTGCCAGCAGTCTCGGGAGCGGGGCTTCCTACGAGCAGTACTTC
CASSLGSGASYEQYF
>TRBJ2-5|-|TRBV7-9|once
TGTGCCAGCAGTTACGGATCAGGGATGGAAGAGACCCAGTACTTC
CASSYGSGMEETQYF
>TRBJ2-7|TRBD1|TRBV27|many
TGTGCCGTACAAGGGGGCCGCGAGCAGTACTTC
CAVQGGREQYF
>TRBJ1-2|-|TRBV9|-
TGTGCCAGCAGCGTAGATTCAGGAGCTAACTATGGCTACACCTTC
CASSVDSGANYGYTF
>TRBJ1-1|-|TRBV7-8|-
TGTGCCAGCAGTCTCAGTACAGGGAGCACTGAAGCTTTCTTT
CASSLSTGSTEAFF
>TRBJ1-1|-|TRBV6-5|-
TGTGCCAGCAGTCCCGACAGAACGGGGGCTTTCTTT
CASSPDRTGAFF
>TRBJ2-5|TRBD2|TRBV19|few
TGTGCCAGTGCTGGGGAGGGTAAAGAGACCCAGTACTTC
CASAGEGKETQYF
>TRBJ2-7|-|TRBV7-6|-
TGTGCCAGCAGCCAGCTGACAGGCCCATCAGCCTACGAGCAGTACTTC
CASSQLTGPSAYEQYF
>TRBJ2-7|-|TRBV5-1|-
TGCGCCAGCAGCTTGGGGCTGCGGGACTCGACCTACGAGCAGTACTTC
CASSLGLRDSTYEQYF
>TRBJ1-3|-|TRBV5-1|once
TGCGCCAGCAGCCCCCGCGGGGGGATCGGAAACACCATATATTTT
CASSPRGGIGNTIYF
>TRBJ1-3|-|TRBV5-4|-
TGTGCCAGCAGCTTGCAACAACGTGAATTCGGAAACACCATATATTTT
CASSLQQREFGNTIYF
>TRBJ2-6|-|TRBV30|once
TGTGCCTGGGGGGGATCTGGGGCCAACGTCCTGACTTTC
CAWGGSGANVLTF
>TRBJ2-2|-|TRBV6-1|-
TGTGCCAGCACCCGCTCCCCTTCCGGGGAGCTGTTTTTT
CASTRSPSGELFF
>TRBJ2-2|TRBD2|TRBV28|-
TGTGCCAGCAGCCAACACGGACTAGCGACTAACACCGGGGAGCTGTTTTTT
CASSQHGLATNTGELFF
>TRBJ1-5|TRBD1|TRBV27|-
TGTGCCAGCAGCGCTCAGGGGGCTAATCAGCCCCAGCATTTT
CASSAQGANQPQHF